A selection of T cell receptor beta chains follows, all from one sample in a study of T cell changes during pregnancy in multiple sclerosis. Method: immunoSEQ multiplex PCR; TCRdb's copy keeps in-frame clones and lacks some. The sample records approximately 80,000 clones, approximately 91% being singletons. The material was PBMCs, obtained in the first trimester of pregnancy. These receptor sequences come from a female donor in good health, serving as a control in a pregnancy study. Some clones in this sample may be carry-over from other donors' samples. CDR3s include the opening cysteine and the closing phenylalanine or tryptophan. Each record gives: V gene, D gene, J gene, CDR3 protein. The D gene is left open where the match is weak.

V gene: TRBV19
D gene: NA
J gene: TRBJ2-7
CDR3 protein: CASSTGKYYEQYF

V gene: TRBV5-1
D gene: NA
J gene: TRBJ1-2
CDR3 protein: CASSLGPANYGYTF

V gene: TRBV6-4
D gene: NA
J gene: TRBJ2-3
CDR3 protein: CATSRDWTGSDTQYF

V gene: TRBV7-9
D gene: NA
J gene: TRBJ1-1
CDR3 protein: CASSPPATEVMNTEAFF

V gene: TRBV25-1
D gene: NA
J gene: TRBJ2-7
CDR3 protein: CASSEPGRYEQYF

V gene: TRBV4-1
D gene: NA
J gene: TRBJ1-5
CDR3 protein: CASSGRGGNQPQHF

V gene: TRBV4-1
D gene: TRBD2
J gene: TRBJ2-1
CDR3 protein: CASSPGRGGHYNEQFF

V gene: TRBV5-1
D gene: TRBD2
J gene: TRBJ2-1
CDR3 protein: CASSLYPATSGGTNYNEQFF

V gene: TRBV6-5
D gene: NA
J gene: TRBJ2-5
CDR3 protein: CASSYSRARETQYF

V gene: TRBV11-2
D gene: NA
J gene: TRBJ2-7
CDR3 protein: CASSFRLAYEQYF

V gene: TRBV5-4
D gene: NA
J gene: TRBJ1-1
CDR3 protein: CASSFQGGNTEAFF

V gene: TRBV7-3
D gene: TRBD1
J gene: TRBJ2-1
CDR3 protein: CASSLGPQGAGNEQFF

V gene: TRBV6-6
D gene: TRBD1
J gene: TRBJ1-4
CDR3 protein: CASRRQGLQEKLFF

V gene: TRBV7-2
D gene: TRBD1
J gene: TRBJ1-4
CDR3 protein: CASSPQTGLNEKLFF

V gene: TRBV6-1
D gene: NA
J gene: TRBJ1-5
CDR3 protein: CASSGPMTGREPQHF

V gene: TRBV5-6
D gene: NA
J gene: TRBJ1-1
CDR3 protein: CASSLRGTEAFF

V gene: TRBV14
D gene: NA
J gene: TRBJ1-2
CDR3 protein: CASSQARVSYGYTF

V gene: TRBV7-9
D gene: TRBD1
J gene: TRBJ2-3
CDR3 protein: CASSSFYYTSGGTDTQYF

V gene: TRBV18
D gene: NA
J gene: TRBJ2-3
CDR3 protein: CASSGEGRRVTQYF

V gene: TRBV4-1
D gene: TRBD1
J gene: TRBJ2-5
CDR3 protein: CASSQATGIVETQYF

V gene: TRBV5-6
D gene: TRBD2
J gene: TRBJ2-5
CDR3 protein: CASSRGGGARETQYF

V gene: TRBV5-1
D gene: TRBD2
J gene: TRBJ2-1
CDR3 protein: CASSARGGGSYNEQFF

V gene: TRBV6-6
D gene: NA
J gene: TRBJ2-5
CDR3 protein: CASRAPLDQETQYF

V gene: TRBV5-1
D gene: TRBD1
J gene: TRBJ1-4
CDR3 protein: CASSPQGGSWVEKLFF

V gene: TRBV7-8
D gene: NA
J gene: TRBJ1-3
CDR3 protein: CASSLHRSSGNTIYF

V gene: TRBV10-3
D gene: NA
J gene: TRBJ2-7
CDR3 protein: CAISGTLATGEQYF

V gene: TRBV5-6
D gene: TRBD2
J gene: TRBJ2-5
CDR3 protein: CASSPSGGGKTQYF

V gene: TRBV6-1
D gene: NA
J gene: TRBJ1-1
CDR3 protein: CASSERRENTEAFF

V gene: TRBV2
D gene: NA
J gene: TRBJ2-3
CDR3 protein: CASGAGTDTQYF

V gene: TRBV27
D gene: NA
J gene: TRBJ1-6
CDR3 protein: CASSRTTPAGWDSPLHF

V gene: TRBV9
D gene: TRBD1
J gene: TRBJ1-3
CDR3 protein: CASSQTGGASGNTIYF

V gene: TRBV28
D gene: NA
J gene: TRBJ1-1
CDR3 protein: CASSLLGMNTEAFF